This T cell receptor beta chain derives from a study of OX40 agonist ivuxolimab in advanced cancers. Background on the whole study: Ivuxolimab, which targeted the costimulatory receptor OX40 (CD134), was an agonistic, fully human IgG2 monoclonal antibody. Intravenous ivuxolimab was administered to patients every 2 weeks at six dose levels: 0.01, 0.1, 0.3, 1.5, 3 and 10 mg/kg. A male proportion of 82.7% and a mean age of 60 years, ranging from about 23 to 90, were recorded for the dose-escalation cohort. Patients were allowed to have had prior anti-PD-1, anti-PD-L1 or anti-CTLA-4 therapy, and approximately 43% of the dose-escalation patients had previously received checkpoint inhibitors. The point of sequencing TCRbeta in the periphery was to test whether ivuxolimab changed TCR sequence diversity and drove clonal T-cell expansion. Partial responses occurred in three dose-escalation patients, of whom one had hepatocellular carcinoma and two had cutaneous melanoma. Among the roughly 54 dose-escalation patients, about 19 had hepatocellular carcinoma, 15 or so melanoma, 9 renal cell carcinoma and 9 head and neck cancer. The paper describes the monotherapy dose-escalation part (N ≈ 52 patients) of the phase I trial of ivuxolimab.

V lost 3 bases and J lost 9 bases, and the count of bases not matched to a germline gene is 4. There are 14 amino acids in the CDR3, from cysteine to phenylalanine inclusive. The CDR3 DNA has 42 bases and is translated from base 1. CDR1 and CDR2, looked up from the germline V gene, are SGHTS and YDEGEE. Overall study outcomes, separate from this receptor: After ivuxolimab, more expanded clones were found on average in CD8+ T cells than in CD4+ T cells. Antigen specificity was not determined for the clonally expanded peripheral T cells. Low levels of normalized T-cell clonal expansion were also seen in some patients who did not respond. Partial responders in the 0.1-3.0 mg/kg groups had among the lowest normalized peripheral clonal expansion, especially among CD8+ T cells. At doses of 0.1 to 3.0 mg/kg, clonal expansion of both CD4+ and CD8+ blood T cells was observed from baseline to week 6.

Genomic DNA was extracted from sorted cells for sequencing of the TCRbeta CDR3 region. The immunoSEQ Assay was used to sequence the TCRbeta CDR3 regions. The table comes from immuneACCESS by way of TCRdb, which keeps in-frame sequences with V and J called. Part of the clones is missing from these tables; in studies checked, under half for an unresolved V gene and the rest for unknown reasons. This sample gives tens of thousands of clones in total; about 91% of them show up just once. The ten largest clones capture 0.45% to 0.55% of the sample. With regard to this clone: No cognate antigen has been identified for it. Base qualities are missing; no much larger clone stands one base away.

The trial excluded patients who had a history of autoimmune disease or who were on systemic immunosuppression. In every dose cohort, peripheral blood was drawn for TCR sequencing at baseline, cycle 4 day 1, and cycle 7 day 1. Samples were obtained from an open-label, multicenter, first-in-human phase I dose-escalation trial of ivuxolimab. Adults with locally advanced or metastatic melanoma, renal cell, hepatocellular, or head and neck squamous cell carcinoma were enrolled in the trial. Before TCR sequencing, CD4+ T cells and CD8+ T cells from peripheral blood were sorted into separate populations. The sample in question was CD4+ or CD8+ T cells sorted from blood, obtained in a trial of the OX40 agonist ivuxolimab. This sequence originates from an adult with an advanced solid tumor such as melanoma, head and neck, liver or kidney cancer. Recombination connected TRBV5-8 to TRBJ2-1; TRBD2 aligns with 12 central bases. Read as DNA, the sequence is TGTGCCAGCAGCTCCGGACTAGCGGGATTTGAGCAGTTCTTC. This translates into CASSSGLAGFEQFF.